What follows are 16 T cell receptor beta chains derived from one specimen sequenced in a study of blood T cell repertoires in COVID-19. Clones were sequenced by immunoSEQ multiplex PCR, and TCRdb holds only the in-frame ones, with some missing. Here the sample spans roughly 260,000 clones, roughly 87% being singletons. The sample taken for sequencing was PBMCs or T cells enriched from blood (not recorded which). The source is a woman aged 25 to 39 with acute COVID-19.

J is TRBJ2-4 and V is TRBV7-3, with 7 bases lining up with TRBD2. The germline V gene encodes CDR1 SGHTA and CDR2 FQGTGA. The junction had 4 bases not matched to a gene; V was cut back by 0 bases and J by 2 bases. The length of the CDR3 is 16 residues. The CDR3 protein is CASSLTVGGSKNIQYF. CDR3 sequence (DNA): TGTGCCAGCAGCTTAACTGTCGGGGGGTCCAAAAACATTCAGTACTTC.

The chain is built from TRBV7-8 and TRBJ1-5, with 10 bases matching TRBD1. The CDR3 has 16 residues. Germline-derived CDR1 and CDR2 are SGHVS and FQNEAQ. J lost 4 bases, V lost 5 bases, and 8 bases had no gene match. CDR3 amino acids: CASSPTGTGVNQPQHF. Here the CDR3 DNA reads TGTGCCAGCAGCCCAACCGGGACAGGGGTAAATCAGCCCCAGCATTTT.

The chain couples TRBV5-1 to TRBJ1-2, with a tentative D call TRBD1 (5 bases). The CDR3 is 15 residues long. Germline CDR1 is SGHRS and CDR2 is YFSETQ. Trimming pared 0 bases from V and 7 bases from J, leaving 16 bases between. This CDR3 is CASSLAKTEGGGYTF. In DNA form, the CDR3 reads TGCGCCAGCAGCTTGGCCAAGACAGAAGGTGGTGGCTACACCTTC.

The chain couples TRBV6-4 to TRBJ2-3; 10 bases match TRBD2. Germline values: CDR1 MRHNA, CDR2 SNTAGT. The ends lost 3 bases at V and 5 bases at J; junction bases unmatched: 5. This CDR3 has 15 amino acids. For the CDR3, the DNA is TGTGCCAGCAGTGAAGCTAGCGGGAGCGGAGATACGCAGTATTTT. Its translation is CASSEASGSGDTQYF.

V and J are TRBV29-1 and TRBJ2-5, with 10 positions matching TRBD1. This CDR3 has 14 residues. The V and J ends lost 3 bases and 5 bases, in that order; junction bases with no gene match: 6. From germline, CDR1 is SQVTM and CDR2 ANQGSEA. DNA for the CDR3: TGCAGCGTTGAGTTGGGACAGGGGAAGGAGACCCAGTACTTC. It yields the protein CSVELGQGKETQYF.

The chain employs TRBV19 and TRBJ2-1; a possible D gene is TRBD1 (6 bases). The germline gives CDR1 LNHDA, CDR2 SQIVND (reference sequence). V was pared by 3 bases and J by 5 bases, with 11 bases between. The length of the CDR3 is 14 residues. The DNA for the CDR3 is TGTGCCAGTAGTATCATGTACAGGGACAATGAGCAGTTCTTC. This encodes CASSIMYRDNEQFF. Using reference TRBV19 and TRBJ2-1 for the parts outside the CDR3, the full variable domain is DGGITQSPKYLFRKEGQNVTLSCEQNLNHDAMYWYRQDPGQGLRLIYYSQIVNDFQKGDIAEGYSVSREKKESFPLTVTSAQKNPTAFYLCASSIMYRDNEQFFGPGTRLTVL.

The chain's CDR3 is CASSSGPRAFF. CDR3 coding DNA: TGTGCCAGCAGCTCCGGTCCGAGGGCTTTCTTT. This chain connects TRBV7-8 to TRBJ1-1; D uncertain. Trimming took off 4 bases at V and 11 bases at J, with 11 bases between the two ends. The CDR3 loop spans 11 amino acids. Germline-derived CDR1 and CDR2 are SGHVS and FQNEAQ.

The chain couples TRBV3-1 (or the pseudogene TRBV3-2) to TRBJ1-2, with D maybe TRBD1 (6 bases). The CDR3 covers 14 residues. From germline, CDR1 is LGHDT and CDR2 YNNKEL (reference sequence). The V gene lost 6 bases and the J gene lost 0 bases, with 11 bases spanning the gap. The chain's CDR3 is CASRLGGSNYGYTF. CDR3 coding DNA: TGTGCCAGCAGGCTAGGGGGTTCTAACTATGGCTACACCTTC.

V gene TRBV6-5 combines with J gene TRBJ2-3, with a weak D call TRBD2 (5 bases). Trimming removed 7 bases at V and 3 bases at J, with 11 bases between. The germline gives CDR1 MNHEY, CDR2 SVGAGI. The CDR3 contains 13 residues. CDR3 sequence reads: CASTEDYTDTQYF. CDR3 DNA sequence: TGTGCCAGCACGGAAGACTATACAGATACGCAGTATTTT.

The J gene is TRBJ2-1, the V gene TRBV7-9, with 7 positions matching TRBD2. The length of the CDR3 is 16 residues. J lost 8 bases, V lost 6 bases, and 16 bases had no gene match. Looked up from germline, CDR1 is SEHNR and CDR2 is FQNEAQ (reference sequence). The CDR3 sequence is CASRSWREPPPHEQFF. In nucleotides, the CDR3 is TGTGCCAGCAGGTCCTGGCGGGAGCCACCCCCCCATGAGCAGTTCTTC. Using reference TRBV7-9 and TRBJ2-1 for the parts outside the CDR3, the full variable domain is DTGVSQNPRHKITKRGQNVTFRCDPISEHNRLYWYRQTLGQGPEFLTYFQNEAQLEKSRLLSDRFSAERPKGSFSTLEIQRTEQGDSAMYLCASRSWREPPPHEQFFGPGTRLTVL.

This clone was seen once. The CDR3 coding sequence is TGTGCCAGCAGTCGTCGGACAGGGGATTTCGGGGAGCTGTTTTTT. This translates into CASSRRTGDFGELFF. The genes are TRBV5-4 and TRBJ2-2; 9 positions match TRBD1. The V gene end was trimmed by 5 bases and the J gene end by 7 bases; junction bases not matched to a gene: 9. Germline V gene data show CDR1 as SGHNT and CDR2 as YYREEE (reference sequence). This CDR3 has 15 amino acids.

The genes are TRBV6-2 or TRBV6-3 and TRBJ2-5, with TRBD2 as a possible D gene (5 bases). This CDR3 has 12 residues. Germline loops: CDR1 MNHEY, CDR2 SVGEGT. V shed 7 bases and J shed 5 bases, with 11 bases lying between them. CDR3 residues: CASNPPGETQYF. Written as DNA, the CDR3 is TGTGCCAGCAACCCCCCGGGGGAGACCCAGTACTTC.

V is TRBV7-9 and J is TRBJ2-7, with TRBD2 matching 8 bases. From germline, CDR1 is SEHNR and CDR2 FQNEAQ (reference sequence). The V and J ends lost 2 bases and 4 bases, in that order; junction bases with no gene match: 4. The CDR3 has 14 amino acids. CDR3 loop: CASSLISGSYEQYF. The CDR3 DNA reads as TGTGCCAGCAGCTTAATCAGCGGGAGTTACGAGCAGTACTTC.

This sequence joins TRBV11-2 and TRBJ2-3; D remains unclear. The ends were cut back, 5 bases at V and 3 bases at J, with 12 bases in the middle. The CDR3 length is 14 residues. The V gene's germline CDR1 is SGHAT and CDR2 FQNNGV. DNA of the CDR3: TGTGCCAGCAGCCCCCCGGAGCGTACAGATACGCAGTATTTT. Protein: CASSPPERTDTQYF. Full variable domain (outside the CDR3, taken from reference TRBV11-2 and TRBJ2-3): EAGVAQSPRYKIIEKRQSVAFWCNPISGHATLYWYQQILGQGPKLLIQFQNNGVVDDSQLPKDRFSAERLKGVDSTLKIQPAKLEDSAVYLCASSPPERTDTQYFGPGTRLTVL.

This clone was seen a few times. The chain carries TRBV3-1 (or the pseudogene TRBV3-2) and TRBJ1-6; 7 bases match TRBD1. Trimming took 3 bases from V and 9 from J; bases not matched to a gene: 8. The CDR3 loop spans 15 amino acids. Germline loops: CDR1 LGHDT, CDR2 YNNKEL (reference sequence). As DNA, the CDR3 is TGTGCCAGCAGCCACGCAGACAGGGCCAGTTCACCCCTCCACTTT. Its translation is CASSHADRASSPLHF.

The chain has TRBV27 and TRBJ2-7; TRBD2 aligns across 10 bases. The length of the CDR3 is 15 residues. V gave up 4 bases and J gave up 2 bases; unmatched junction bases: 5. The V gene's germline CDR1 is MNHEY and CDR2 SMNVEV (reference sequence). This CDR3 is CASSSTSGAAYEQYF. In DNA, the CDR3 is TGTGCCAGCAGTTCTACTAGCGGGGCTGCCTACGAGCAGTACTTC.